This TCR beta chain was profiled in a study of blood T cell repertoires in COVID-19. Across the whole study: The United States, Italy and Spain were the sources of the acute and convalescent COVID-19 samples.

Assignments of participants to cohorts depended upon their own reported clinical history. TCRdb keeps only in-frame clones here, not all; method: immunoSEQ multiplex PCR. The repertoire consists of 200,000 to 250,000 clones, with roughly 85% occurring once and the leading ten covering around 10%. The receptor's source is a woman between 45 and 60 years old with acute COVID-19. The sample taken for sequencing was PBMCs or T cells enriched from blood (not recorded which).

CDR3: CASSVQGGLADGNTQYF. CDR3 bases: TGTGCCAGCAGCGTCCAGGGGGGACTAGCGGATGGGAATACGCAGTATTTT. The V gene is TRBV9, the J gene TRBJ2-3, with 11 positions matching TRBD2. CDR1 SGDLS and CDR2 YYNGEE come from the germline V gene. The length of the CDR3 is 17 residues. Germline trimming cut 2 bases from V and 7 bases from J; bases unmatched to any gene: 12.